This T cell receptor beta chain was sequenced for a study of cytomegalovirus exposure and HLA in healthy donors. Study context: Of several hundred genotyped donors, 81% grouped in the Caucasian-associated ancestry cluster. Findings and caveats of the study: The majority of CMV-associated TCR beta chains were reported as apparently HLA-restricted in a later analysis. In an earlier analysis, in roughly 600 donors, most V segments appeared productive either ~87% or ~30% of the time.

The study ran its PCR with 60 Vbeta and 13 Jbeta primers. Sequencing used immunoSEQ multiplex PCR; TCRdb keeps in-frame clones, though not all of them. The data show fewer than 250,000 clones, 75% to 80% seen once. About this clone itself: What it recognizes is unknown.

The CDR3 covers 14 residues. Looked up from germline, CDR1 is SGHTA and CDR2 is FQGNSA. Trimming cost V 3 bases and J 6 bases; bases outside gene matches: 7. The sequence was obtained from a male donor in good health and CMV-seronegative. The source material was PBMCs. The genes are TRBV7-2 and TRBJ2-5; TRBD1 matches at 7 bases. The chain's CDR3 is CASSLGRGMKTQYF. In DNA, the CDR3 is TGTGCCAGCAGCTTGGGCAGGGGGATGAAGACCCAGTACTTC.